This entry lists 10 T cell receptor beta chains sequenced from one sample in a study of blood T cell repertoires in COVID-19. Profiling relied on immunoSEQ multiplex PCR, and the TCRdb table lists in-frame clones only, not all of them. The sample holds approximately 210,000 clones, roughly 94% seen once. The sample consisted of peripheral blood. The receptors were sampled from a young man with COVID-19, enrolled during active disease.

This clone was observed a single time. The gene calls are TRBV3-1 (or the pseudogene TRBV3-2) and TRBJ1-5; D gene unclear. Per germline, CDR1 LGHDT and CDR2 YNNKEL (reference sequence). CDR3 size: 14 residues. Trimming removed 4 bases at V and 2 bases at J, with 9 bases between. The CDR3 loop reads CASSPGWGNQPQHF. The CDR3 DNA follows: TGTGCCAGCAGCCCGGGATGGGGCAATCAGCCCCAGCATTTT.

The rearrangement links TRBV4-1 to TRBJ1-5, with a possible D match to TRBD1 (5 bases). Trimming shortened V by 3 bases and J by 2 bases, and 14 bases separated the two germline ends. Germline CDR1 reads MGHRA; CDR2 reads YSYEKL. CDR3 length: 16 amino acids. CDR3 bases: TGCGCCAGCAGCCATTCCGGGGACTCGGGCAATCAGCCCCAGCATTTT. Translated, it gives CASSHSGDSGNQPQHF.

The chain uses TRBV5-6 and TRBJ1-3, with TRBD1 identical over 10 bases. Germline V gives CDR1 SGHDT, CDR2 YYEEEE. Trimming removed 4 bases from V and 3 bases from J; junction bases left unmatched: 4. The CDR3 is made up of 15 amino acids. The CDR3 protein is CASSTTGGVGNTIYF. As DNA, the CDR3 is TGTGCCAGCAGCACGACAGGGGGCGTTGGAAACACCATATATTTT.

The V gene is TRBV6-2 or TRBV6-3, the J gene TRBJ1-5, with D possibly matching TRBD1 (5 bases). Per germline, CDR1 MNHEY and CDR2 SVGEGT. The CDR3 has 15 amino acids. Between the trimmed V and J ends, which lost 2 bases and 4 bases, there was a span of 12 bases. In DNA form, the CDR3 reads TGTGCCAGCAGTTACATCCCGGGACTTAATCAGCCCCAGCATTTT. Translated: CASSYIPGLNQPQHF.

The chain couples TRBV4-1 to TRBJ1-1, with 9 bases lining up with TRBD1. The length of the CDR3 is 14 residues. With 4 bases clipped from V and 6 bases from J, the junction kept 6 bases outside the gene matches. The germline V gene encodes CDR1 MGHRA and CDR2 YSYEKL. The CDR3 loop reads CASSLTGGRSEAFF. DNA for the CDR3: TGCGCCAGCAGCCTAACAGGGGGCAGGTCTGAAGCTTTCTTT.

The V call is TRBV10-2, the J call TRBJ2-7; TRBD2 matches at 8 bases. Germline CDR1 is WSHSY and CDR2 is SAAADI. CDR3 size: 14 residues. V lost 4 bases, J lost 6 bases, and 8 bases stayed unmatched. The CDR3: CASSGGSGGGEQYF. CDR3 coding DNA: TGCGCCAGCAGTGGGGGGAGCGGGGGAGGCGAGCAGTACTTC.

The rearrangement joins TRBV7-9 to TRBJ1-1; 9 bases match TRBD1. Trimming at V came to 5 bases and at J to 5 bases, leaving 9 bases not matched to a gene. Germline CDR1 and CDR2: SEHNR and FQNEAQ (reference sequence). The CDR3 extends over 15 amino acids. The CDR3 here is CASSPQGQGGTEAFF. CDR3 sequence (DNA): TGTGCCAGCAGCCCCCAGGGACAGGGAGGGACTGAAGCTTTCTTT. Based on the CDR3 plus reference TRBV7-9 and TRBJ1-1, the full variable domain is DTGVSQNPRHKITKRGQNVTFRCDPISEHNRLYWYRQTLGQGPEFLTYFQNEAQLEKSRLLSDRFSAERPKGSFSTLEIQRTEQGDSAMYLCASSPQGQGGTEAFFGQGTRLTVV.

The chain couples TRBV19 to TRBJ2-2; D uncertain. CDR1 LNHDA and CDR2 SQIVND come from the germline V gene (reference sequence). This CDR3 is 13 amino acids long. Deletions cut 8 bases from V and 2 bases from J, with 9 bases between. The CDR3 sequence is CASSYRNTGELFF. The CDR3 nucleotides are TGTGCCAGTTCATACAGAAACACCGGGGAGCTGTTTTTT. The entire variable domain, with the rest obtained from reference TRBV19 and TRBJ2-2, is as follows: DGGITQSPKYLFRKEGQNVTLSCEQNLNHDAMYWYRQDPGQGLRLIYYSQIVNDFQKGDIAEGYSVSREKKESFPLTVTSAQKNPTAFYLCASSYRNTGELFFGEGSRLTVL.

The chain employs TRBV19 and TRBJ1-3, with 8 nucleotides matching TRBD1. The CDR3 is 13 amino acids. V dropped 7 bases and J dropped 8; count of bases not matched to a gene: 7. Looked up from germline, CDR1 is LNHDA and CDR2 is SQIVND (reference sequence). CDR3 DNA: TGTGCCAGTACCTCGACAGGGGCTTACACCATATATTTT. Its protein is CASTSTGAYTIYF.

This rearrangement joins TRBV12-3 or TRBV12-4 to TRBJ1-2, with 11 bases that match TRBD1. The CDR3 runs to 13 residues. With V trimmed by 6 bases and J by 8 bases, 5 bases remained unmatched. The CDR3 bases are TGTGCCAGCAGAGGACAGGGGGCTGAGGGCTACACCTTC. Translation: CASRGQGAEGYTF.